Listed below are T cell receptor beta chains from one sample, sequenced in a study of T cell responses to AZD1222 COVID-19 vaccine. Method: immunoSEQ multiplex PCR; TCRdb's copy keeps in-frame clones and lacks some. The data hold about 110,000 clones, with 85% to 90% observed a single time. The sequencing used peripheral blood, collected on day 0 of AZD1222 vaccination. The receptors stem from an adult in good health. The conserved cysteine and the conserved F or W are not part of the CDR3 here.

v_call	j_call	cdr3_aa
TRBV19	TRBJ2-5	ASKGSPTGGTQY
TRBV19	TRBJ2-1	ASSIEAGTPELGYNEQF
TRBV27	TRBJ2-1	ASSLSQGVAYEQF
TRBV28	TRBJ2-7	ASSLSSGRVYVDEQY
TRBV5-1	TRBJ2-6	ASSLTPGLSGANVLT
TRBV19	TRBJ2-2	ASTTQTGGGGELF
TRBV7-2	TRBJ1-1	ASSTRQGTEAF
TRBV28	TRBJ2-2	ASSLWTPTSGSTGELF
TRBV6-5	TRBJ1-5	ASSTTGTQPQH
TRBV28	TRBJ1-1	ASSLVQNTEAF
TRBV7-2	TRBJ2-2	ASSLGASWGRTGELF
TRBV11-2	TRBJ2-1	ASSFLGQGSYNEQF
TRBV5-6	TRBJ1-5	ASSLGGTGENQPQH
TRBV5-1	TRBJ2-7	ASSPRQASYEQY
TRBV5-4	TRBJ2-1	ASSSDQTFMNEQF
TRBV18	TRBJ2-7	ASSQPSAGEYEQY
TRBV18	TRBJ1-2	ASSPPNQGTSDGYT
TRBV6-5	TRBJ1-2	ASSWGTGGVCGYT
TRBV7-6	TRBJ2-1	ASSLDRNFYNEQF
TRBV7-3	TRBJ1-3	ASSRQGAGGNTIY
TRBV9	TRBJ1-3	ASSVDSSGNTIY
TRBV4-1	TRBJ1-4	ASRRTGGEKLF
TRBV29-1	TRBJ2-5	SVDQSTGETQY